These 10 T cell receptor beta chains share one sample of origin, sequenced in a study of T cell changes during pregnancy in multiple sclerosis (dated by TCRdb to the late 2010s). The library was produced with the immunoSEQ multiplex PCR assay. Sourced from immuneACCESS, this table was stored by TCRdb with only in-frame sequences that have V and J called. A share of the clones is absent; for the studies checked, an unresolved V gene accounts for under half, and the remainder has no known explanation. For this sample the table gives 40,000 or so clones, of which almost 95% were detected only once. 7.5% to 9.5% of the sample belongs to the ten largest clones. Sequenced material: CD8+ T cells from peripheral blood mononuclear cells, taken in the third trimester of pregnancy. The receptors derive from a female donor with multiple sclerosis, enrolled in a pregnancy study.

The CDR3, as DNA: TGTGCCAGCAGTTTATCGACCGGGTGGGATACGCAGTATTTT. Its protein is CASSLSTGWDTQYF. The chain combines TRBV27 with TRBJ2-3; D remains ambiguous. Germline V gene data show CDR1 as MNHEY and CDR2 as SMNVEV (reference sequence). The V and J ends lost 0 bases and 6 bases respectively, with 10 bases between them. CDR3 length: 14 residues.

This chain joins TRBV5-5 and TRBJ2-2, with D unresolved. The CDR3 spans 13 residues. Germline V gene sequence: CDR1 SGHKS, CDR2 YYEKEE (reference sequence). Trimming cost V 2 bases and J 1 base, with 3 bases left between them. CDR3 coding DNA: TGTGCCAGCAGCTTCGGGAACACCGGGGAGCTGTTTTTT. This gives the protein CASSFGNTGELFF.

This rearrangement joins TRBV19 to TRBJ1-5; D not resolved. Germline V gene sequence: CDR1 LNHDA, CDR2 SQIVND (reference sequence). The CDR3 has 14 amino acids. Between the trimmed V and J ends, which lost 7 bases and 3 bases, there was a span of 13 bases. CDR3 nucleotides: TGTGCCAGTAAGGATCGAGGGTACAATCAGCCCCAGCATTTT. Amino acids: CASKDRGYNQPQHF.

The chain carries TRBV29-1 and TRBJ2-7; possibly TRBD2 for D (6 bases). Germline-derived CDR1 and CDR2 are SQVTM and ANQGSEA. V lost 4 bases and J lost 2, with 12 bases in between. The CDR3 sequence is 13 residues long. The CDR3 DNA sequence: TGCAGCGTTGCCCTGACTAGTACCTACGAGCAGTACTTC. Translation: CSVALTSTYEQYF.

The chain employs TRBV4-1 and TRBJ2-1; 10 bases agree with TRBD2. CDR1 is MGHRA and CDR2 is YSYEKL in the germline V gene. The V gene end was trimmed by 4 bases and the J gene end by 4 bases; junction bases not matched to a gene: 7. This CDR3 spans 16 amino acids. For the CDR3, the DNA is TGCGCCAGCAGCCGCCGGGGACTAGCGTCTTACAATGAGCAGTTCTTC. It specifies CASSRRGLASYNEQFF.

This rearrangement joins TRBV7-9 to TRBJ2-1; TRBD2 matches at 7 bases. J gave up 6 bases and V 5 bases, and 13 bases lay outside the gene matches. Germline CDR1 reads SEHNR; CDR2 reads FQNEAQ (reference sequence). The CDR3 totals 16 residues. The CDR3 loop is CASSPHWTSQLNEQFF. CDR3 nucleotides: TGTGCCAGCAGCCCTCATTGGACTAGTCAACTCAATGAGCAGTTCTTC.

This clone was seen ten or more times. The CDR3 reads CASSPGTGGWETQYF. CDR3 in DNA: TGTGCCAGCAGTCCCGGGACAGGGGGCTGGGAGACCCAGTACTTC. The rearrangement links TRBV27 to TRBJ2-5; the match to TRBD1 covers 12 bases. The CDR3 totals 15 residues. Germline values: CDR1 MNHEY, CDR2 SMNVEV (reference sequence). Trimming removed 5 bases from V and 5 bases from J; junction bases left unmatched: 6.

The V gene is TRBV5-4, the J gene TRBJ2-1; 11 nucleotides match TRBD2. CDR3 size: 18 residues. The V and J ends lost 4 bases and 5 bases, in that order; junction bases with no gene match: 14. The germline gives CDR1 SGHNT, CDR2 YYREEE (reference sequence). The CDR3 sequence is CASSPFLPLAGGNNEQFF. In nucleotides, the CDR3 is TGTGCCAGCAGCCCATTTCTCCCTTTAGCGGGAGGGAACAATGAGCAGTTCTTC.

This chain connects TRBV7-9 to TRBJ2-7; no clear D. This CDR3 comprises 12 residues. Trimming removed 5 bases from V and 3 bases from J, with 8 bases in between. Germline V gene lookup returns CDR1 SEHNR and CDR2 FQNEAQ (reference sequence). The CDR3 DNA is TGTGCCAGCAGCCCCCCGGGCTACGAGCAGTACTTC. Amino acids: CASSPPGYEQYF.

This chain joins TRBV19 and TRBJ2-7, with 8 bases fitting TRBD2. From germline, CDR1 is LNHDA and CDR2 SQIVND (reference sequence). The CDR3 totals 16 residues. J lost 2 bases, V lost 0 bases, and 6 bases had no gene match. The CDR3: CASSIDHLAGPYEQYF. The DNA for the CDR3 is TGTGCCAGTAGTATAGATCACCTAGCGGGCCCCTACGAGCAGTACTTC.